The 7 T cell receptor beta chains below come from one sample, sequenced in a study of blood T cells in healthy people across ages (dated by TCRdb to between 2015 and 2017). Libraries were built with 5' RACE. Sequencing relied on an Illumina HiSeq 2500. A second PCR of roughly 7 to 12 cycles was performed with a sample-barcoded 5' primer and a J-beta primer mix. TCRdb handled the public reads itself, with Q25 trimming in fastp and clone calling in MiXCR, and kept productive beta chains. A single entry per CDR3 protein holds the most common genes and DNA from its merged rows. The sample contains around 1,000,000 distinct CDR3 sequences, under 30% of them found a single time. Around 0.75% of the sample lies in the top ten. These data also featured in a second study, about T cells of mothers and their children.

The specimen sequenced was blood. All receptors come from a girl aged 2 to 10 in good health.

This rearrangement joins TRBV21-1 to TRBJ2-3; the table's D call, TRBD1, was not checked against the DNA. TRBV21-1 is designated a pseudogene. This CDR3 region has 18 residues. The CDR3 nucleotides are TGTGCCAGCAGCAGCGCTAGCGGGGGCCGAATAAGCACAGATACGCAGTATTTT. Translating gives CASSSASGGRISTDTQYF.

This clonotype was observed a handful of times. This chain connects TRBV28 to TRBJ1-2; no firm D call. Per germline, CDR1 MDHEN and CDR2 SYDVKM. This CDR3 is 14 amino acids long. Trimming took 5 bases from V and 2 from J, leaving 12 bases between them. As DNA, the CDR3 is TGTGCCAGCAGTATAGGGTCGGGGAACTATGGCTACACCTTC. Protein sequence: CASSIGSGNYGYTF.

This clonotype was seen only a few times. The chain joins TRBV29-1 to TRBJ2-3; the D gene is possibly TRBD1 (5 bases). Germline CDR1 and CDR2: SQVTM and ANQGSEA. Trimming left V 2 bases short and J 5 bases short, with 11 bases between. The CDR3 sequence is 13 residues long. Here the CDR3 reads CSVERQGIDTQYF. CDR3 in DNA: TGCAGCGTTGAAAGGCAGGGAATAGATACGCAGTATTTT.

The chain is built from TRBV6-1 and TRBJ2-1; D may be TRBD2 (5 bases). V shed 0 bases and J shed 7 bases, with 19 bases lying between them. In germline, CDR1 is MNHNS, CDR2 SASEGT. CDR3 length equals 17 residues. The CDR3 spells CASSEALRTRMRNEQFF. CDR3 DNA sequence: TGTGCCAGCAGTGAAGCGCTTCGGACTCGGATGAGGAATGAGCAGTTCTTC.

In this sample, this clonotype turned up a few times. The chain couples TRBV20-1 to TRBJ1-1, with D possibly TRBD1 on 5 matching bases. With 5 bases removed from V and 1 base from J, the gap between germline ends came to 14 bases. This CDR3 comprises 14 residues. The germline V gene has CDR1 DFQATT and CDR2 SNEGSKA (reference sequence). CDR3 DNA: TGCAGTGCTGCTGGAAGGGGAAAGAACACTGAAGCTTTCTTT. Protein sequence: CSAAGRGKNTEAFF.

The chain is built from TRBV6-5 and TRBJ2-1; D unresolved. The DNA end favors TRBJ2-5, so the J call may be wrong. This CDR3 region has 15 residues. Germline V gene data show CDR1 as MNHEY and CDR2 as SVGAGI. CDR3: CASSYSSSTRATQYF. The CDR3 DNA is TGTGCCAGCAGTTACTCTTCCTCGACCCGGGCAACCCAGTACTTC.

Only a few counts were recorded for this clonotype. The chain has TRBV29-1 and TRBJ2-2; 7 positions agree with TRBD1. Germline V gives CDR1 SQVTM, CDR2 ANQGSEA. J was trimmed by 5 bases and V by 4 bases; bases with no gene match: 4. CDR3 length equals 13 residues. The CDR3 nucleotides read TGCAGCGTTGTCCAGGGGGTGACCGGGGAGCTGTTTTTT. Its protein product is CSVVQGVTGELFF.